The T cell receptor (beta chain) under discussion was sequenced for a study of T cell responses to AZD1222 COVID-19 vaccine (TCRdb year 2021). Background for the entire study: AZD1222 recipients with second doses at about 4 weeks or about 12 weeks were pooled, because spike-specific TCR depth and breadth did not differ between schedules. A total of around 240 trial participants underwent TCR sequencing, of whom 207 received two doses of AZD1222 and some 26 received two doses of the MenACWY control vaccine. Trial participants were enrolled by age into subgroups of 18-55, 56-69 and 70-plus years, and around 140, 26 and 57 TCR-sequenced participants, respectively, were included in these subgroups. The paper's findings and limits, for the study overall: Participants were mostly white British, with more females than males. The authors suggested clonal diversity may have been underestimated. A significant rise in spike-specific TCR breadth and depth was observed after two AZD1222 doses relative to day 0 and relative to MenACWY recipients. Conclusions about previously exposed vaccinees were limited because only six AZD1222 recipients were SARS-CoV-2 seropositive at baseline. In the small 56-69-year group, the increase in depth fell short of significance, most likely because of low power. Because no day 14 peak-response samples were available, the repertoires could be characterized only after the peak T cell response. Vaccine-associated CD4 TCRs spanned the whole spike protein, with dominant responses in regions 160-218 and 743-854. Nearly half of unique spike-specific TCRs reportedly recognized epitopes outside regions mutated in the B.1.351 and B.1.1.7 variants.

With respect to this clone: Its antigen remains undetermined. Base quality data are lacking; no much larger clone is found one base away.

The CDR3 regions of human TCRbeta chains were analyzed by immunosequencing. The authors processed their data as follows. Repertoire TCRs were checked for matches against a reference library of SARS-CoV-2-specific TCRs that had been generated using the MIRA antigen-specificity platform. Breadth was defined as the fraction of unique TCRs that were SARS-CoV-2-associated, and depth was defined as the fraction of total T cells that were SARS-CoV-2-associated. Using the MIRA data, every spike-specific TCR was mapped to the spike region that the TCR reacted to and assigned to either a CD4 or a CD8 class. Log10-transformed breadth and depth values were compared by one-way ANOVA with Sidak's multiple comparisons tests. The source is immuneACCESS, and TCRdb retained only in-frame sequences with V and J called. Part of the clones is not carried over; for the studies checked, unresolved V genes explain less than half of this, and the remainder is unexplained. D and trimming were read from the DNA, whereas the V and J calls and clone size are those reported in that table. Recorded for this sample are more than 90,000 clones; 86% of them occurred a single time. The ten largest make up under 1.5% of the sample.

The time point label on this specimen signifies: baseline before first vaccination. The vaccinee samples were drawn from two UK trials, COV001 and COV002, one of which was a single-blind randomized controlled phase 2/3 trial testing AZD1222 (ChAdOx1 nCoV-19) in healthy adults. For TCRbeta chain sequencing, PBMC samples from trial participants were taken at day 0 and at day 28 after the second dose. Source: peripheral blood, taken on day 0 of AZD1222 vaccination. The clonotype was recovered from an adult in good health.

The CDR3 protein sequence reads: CASSYSRGLAGNPSTQYF. The DNA sequence is given as TGTGCCAGCAGTTACTCGAGGGGACTAGCGGGAAATCCATCTACGCAGTATTTT. The V gene is TRBV6-2 or TRBV6-3 and the J gene is TRBJ2-3, and 13 junctional nucleotides match TRBD2. CDR1 is given as MNHEY and CDR2 as SVGEGT, both from the germline V gene. Spanning cysteine to phenylalanine, the CDR3 consists of 18 amino acids. Only CDR3 DNA is held: 54 bases, read in frame from base 1. V ends up 0 bases short and J 8 bases short, with an unmatched junction base count of 11.